This T cell receptor beta chain was found in a study of blood T cell repertoires in COVID-19. As originally analysed: Cell counts per sample came from amplifying reference gene primers. Repertoires were generated with immunoSEQ multiplex PCR, while TCRdb's copy carries only in-frame clones and drops some. The V and J calls and the clone size are those of that table, but D and trimming were determined from the DNA. The table includes a few hundred thousand clones, over 65% detected once. The junction had 1 base not matched to a gene; V was cut back by 1 base and J by 4 bases. There are 13 residues in the CDR3. Germline V lookup: CDR1 SGHDT, CDR2 YYEEEE.

The sample comprised peripheral blood. The chain is built from TRBV5-6 and TRBJ2-5, with 7 bases lining up with TRBD1. This receptor was taken from a man aged 60-69 years who had recovered from COVID-19. CDR3 sequence: CASSLRTGETQYF. The CDR3 region has the DNA TGTGCCAGCAGCTTGAGGACAGGAGAGACCCAGTACTTC.